The 18 T cell receptor beta chains given below trace back to one sample, sequenced in a study of blood T cell repertoires in COVID-19. The protocol was immunoSEQ multiplex PCR, while the TCRdb copy is restricted to in-frame clones and leaves out a portion. The sample contains about 78,000 clones, around nine tenths of which appear only once. Material for sequencing was peripheral blood. These receptors were obtained from a woman older than 75 with active or convalescent COVID-19.

This chain connects TRBV27 to TRBJ1-2, with TRBD1 matching 7 bases. Germline-derived CDR1 and CDR2 are MNHEY and SMNVEV (reference sequence). This CDR3 is built from 15 residues. Trimming removed 4 bases from V and 4 bases from J; junction bases left unmatched: 9. The CDR3 loop reads CASSSPFRGSYGYTF. The CDR3, as DNA: TGTGCCAGCAGTTCACCATTCAGGGGGAGCTATGGCTACACCTTC.

V usage is TRBV5-6 and J usage is TRBJ2-3; 10 bases map to TRBD1. Germline CDR1 is SGHDT and CDR2 is YYEEEE. The V segment lost 4 bases and the J segment 6 bases; nucleotides outside the gene matches: 8. The CDR3 sequence is 15 residues long. The CDR3 region is CASSGGTGAPDTQYF. Here the CDR3 DNA reads TGTGCCAGCAGCGGCGGGACAGGGGCCCCCGATACGCAGTATTTT.

This clone was recorded only once. The chain recombines TRBV12-3 or TRBV12-4 with TRBJ1-2, with 9 positions matching TRBD1. The CDR3 extends over 12 amino acids. V shed 7 bases, J shed 7 bases, and the junction held 4 bases outside the gene matches. This chain's CDR3 is CASITDRGGYTF. CDR3 in DNA: TGTGCCAGCATCACGGACAGGGGTGGCTACACCTTC.

The rearrangement joins TRBV18 to TRBJ2-5; 7 bases fit TRBD1. V shed 4 bases and J 1 base; nucleotides not matched to a gene: 6. Germline V CDR1 and CDR2: KGHSH, LQKENI. The CDR3 is 15 amino acids. The CDR3 DNA reads as TGTGCCAGCTCACTGGACAGGCTAAGCCAAGAGACCCAGTACTTC. The encoded protein is CASSLDRLSQETQYF.

The chain has TRBV7-2 and TRBJ2-7, with 7 bases identical to TRBD2. Trimming cost V 4 bases and J 6 bases; bases outside gene matches: 9. The CDR3 is 14 residues long. Germline V gene lookup returns CDR1 SGHTA and CDR2 FQGNSA. CDR3: CASSSRTSLGEQYF. The CDR3 nucleotides are TGTGCCAGCAGCTCCCGGACTAGTCTAGGCGAGCAGTACTTC.

The V call is TRBV6-1, the J call TRBJ2-1, with a weak D call TRBD2 (6 bases). V shed 1 base and J shed 8 bases, with 12 bases lying between them. This CDR3 spans 14 amino acids. Germline V gene sequence: CDR1 MNHNS, CDR2 SASEGT. The CDR3 DNA sequence: TGTGCCAGCAGTGAAGGGGGAAGGGAGGATGAGCAGTTCTTC. It codes for CASSEGGREDEQFF.

The chain carries TRBV7-9 and TRBJ2-7, with 14 bases identical to TRBD2. This CDR3 spans 16 amino acids. CDR1 is SEHNR and CDR2 is FQNEAQ in the germline V gene (reference sequence). The junction had 7 bases not matched to a gene; V was cut back by 4 bases and J by 5 bases. Here the CDR3 reads CASSSSRLAGGHEQYF. The DNA for the CDR3 is TGTGCCAGCAGCTCTAGCCGACTAGCGGGAGGGCACGAGCAGTACTTC.

The chain has TRBV28 and TRBJ2-7; possibly TRBD2 for D (5 bases). Germline V gives CDR1 MDHEN, CDR2 SYDVKM. The CDR3 has 15 amino acids. Trimming left V 2 bases short and J 3 bases short, with 14 bases between. CDR3 loop: CASSLRETVGYEQYF. In DNA, the CDR3 is TGTGCCAGCAGTTTAAGGGAGACGGTGGGCTACGAGCAGTACTTC.

The V call is TRBV30, the J call TRBJ2-2, with a weak D call TRBD1 (6 bases). Trimming took 3 bases from V and 6 from J, leaving 14 bases between them. Germline V CDR1 and CDR2: GTSNPN, SVGIG (reference sequence). The CDR3 spans 14 residues. This CDR3 reads CAWSVTGSAGELFF. Written as DNA, the CDR3 is TGTGCCTGGAGCGTTACAGGGTCTGCCGGGGAGCTGTTTTTT.

The V gene is TRBV28, the J gene TRBJ1-2; D is perhaps TRBD1 (6 bases). Germline CDR1 and CDR2: MDHEN and SYDVKM. Trimming removed 5 bases at V and 4 bases at J, with 20 bases between. The CDR3 is made up of 16 amino acids. CDR3 bases: TGTGCCAGCAGTCCCGCGGGGGCAGCCCTTTCCTATGGCTACACCTTC. It translates to CASSPAGAALSYGYTF.

The CDR3 nucleotides are TGCAGCGTTGAAACCCTCCTACTAGCGGGAGGCTACGAGCAGTACTTC. Translated: CSVETLLLAGGYEQYF. J is TRBJ2-7 and V is TRBV29-1; 12 nucleotides align to TRBD2. Germline V gives CDR1 SQVTM, CDR2 ANQGSEA. J lost 3 bases, V lost 2 bases, and 8 bases had no gene match. CDR3 length: 16 amino acids.

The chain links TRBV2 to TRBJ1-2, with 7 positions matching TRBD1. This CDR3 has 15 residues. CDR1 is SNHLY and CDR2 is FYNNEI in the germline V gene. Losses at the gene ends were 5 bases for V and 7 bases for J; bases not matched to a gene: 13. As DNA, the CDR3 is TGTGCCAGCAGTCGACATAATACAGGGGAAAGTGGCTACACCTTC. Translation: CASSRHNTGESGYTF.

The chain links TRBV11-2 to TRBJ2-1, with D possibly being TRBD2 (5 bases). V lost 5 bases and J 5 bases, leaving 19 bases between the germline ends. CDR3 length equals 16 residues. The germline CDR1 and CDR2 sequences are SGHAT and FQNNGV. The CDR3, as DNA: TGTGCCAGCAGCCTCCGAGGGCAGTTAGATCACAATGAGCAGTTCTTC. Amino acids: CASSLRGQLDHNEQFF. Combining the CDR3 with reference TRBV11-2 and TRBJ2-1 gives the whole variable domain EAGVAQSPRYKIIEKRQSVAFWCNPISGHATLYWYQQILGQGPKLLIQFQNNGVVDDSQLPKDRFSAERLKGVDSTLKIQPAKLEDSAVYLCASSLRGQLDHNEQFFGPGTRLTVL.

The chain joins TRBV5-4 to TRBJ2-1; TRBD2 matches at 11 bases. The CDR3 sequence is 16 residues long. Trimming took 1 base from V and 10 from J; bases not matched to a gene: 10. Germline loops: CDR1 SGHNT, CDR2 YYREEE (reference sequence). CDR3 protein: CASSLLGSGRAREQFF. As DNA, the CDR3 is TGTGCCAGCAGCTTGCTTGGTAGCGGGAGGGCGCGGGAGCAGTTCTTC.

The rearrangement uses TRBV19 and TRBJ1-1; 9 nucleotides align to TRBD1. The junction had 8 bases not matched to a gene; V was cut back by 8 bases and J by 10 bases. Per the germline V gene, CDR1 is LNHDA and CDR2 is SQIVND (reference sequence). The CDR3 runs to 12 residues. The CDR3 protein is CASRGQGASAFF. CDR3 bases: TGTGCCAGTCGGGGACAGGGAGCCTCAGCTTTCTTT.

The chain's CDR3 is CASSEFRRAGGGYTF. DNA of the CDR3: TGTGCCAGCAGTGAATTTCGCAGAGCGGGAGGGGGCTACACCTTC. The J gene is TRBJ1-2, the V gene TRBV6-1; D is undetermined. With 2 bases removed from V and 8 bases from J, the gap between germline ends came to 18 bases. The CDR3 consists of 15 residues. CDR1 MNHNS and CDR2 SASEGT come from the germline V gene.

A single count supports this clone. V and J are TRBV7-2 and TRBJ2-1; weak D call: TRBD2 (5 bases). V lost 5 bases, J lost 4 bases, and 12 bases lay in between. The V gene's germline CDR1 is SGHTA and CDR2 FQGNSA. This CDR3 has 14 residues. The CDR3 loop is CASSPRTGYNEQFF. The CDR3 nucleotides read TGTGCCAGCAGCCCAAGGACTGGGTACAATGAGCAGTTCTTC.

The rearrangement joins TRBV19 to TRBJ2-7, with TRBD2 matching 10 bases. CDR3 length equals 16 residues. Trimming removed 4 bases from V and 0 bases from J; junction bases left unmatched: 6. Germline CDR1 LNHDA, CDR2 SQIVND (reference sequence). CDR3 bases: TGTGCCAGTAGTAGAACCGGGACTAGCGCCTCCTACGAGCAGTACTTC. Residues: CASSRTGTSASYEQYF.